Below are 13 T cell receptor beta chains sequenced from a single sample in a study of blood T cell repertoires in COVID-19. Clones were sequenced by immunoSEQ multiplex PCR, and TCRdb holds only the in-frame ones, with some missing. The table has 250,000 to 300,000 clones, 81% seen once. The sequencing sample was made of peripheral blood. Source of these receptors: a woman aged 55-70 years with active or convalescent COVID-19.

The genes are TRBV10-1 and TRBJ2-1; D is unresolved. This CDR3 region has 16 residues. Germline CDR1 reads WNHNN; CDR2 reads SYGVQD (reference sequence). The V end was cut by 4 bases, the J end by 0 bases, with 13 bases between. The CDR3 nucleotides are TGCGCCAGCAGTGGGGCACGCCTCAGCTCCTACAATGAGCAGTTCTTC. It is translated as CASSGARLSSYNEQFF.

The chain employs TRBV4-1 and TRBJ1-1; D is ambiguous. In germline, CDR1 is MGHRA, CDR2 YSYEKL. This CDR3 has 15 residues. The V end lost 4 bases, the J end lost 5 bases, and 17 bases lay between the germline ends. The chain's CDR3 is CASSLESVAETEAFF. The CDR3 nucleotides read TGCGCCAGCAGCCTCGAATCTGTGGCAGAAACTGAAGCTTTCTTT.

The CDR3 spells CSVGGGSGQPQHF. The CDR3 region has the DNA TGCAGCGTTGGAGGGGGCTCCGGTCAGCCCCAGCATTTT. The chain recombines TRBV29-1 with TRBJ1-5; 7 bases are shared with TRBD1. V lost 4 bases to trimming and J lost 6 bases; unmatched junction nucleotides: 6. CDR1 and CDR2 (germline): SQVTM, ANQGSEA. CDR3 length equals 13 residues.

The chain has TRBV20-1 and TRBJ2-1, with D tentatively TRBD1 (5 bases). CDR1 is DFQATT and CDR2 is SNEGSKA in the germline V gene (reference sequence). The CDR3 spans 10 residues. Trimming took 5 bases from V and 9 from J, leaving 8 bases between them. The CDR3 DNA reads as TGCAGTGCTCCAGGGTCTGAGCAGTTCTTC. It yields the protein CSAPGSEQFF.

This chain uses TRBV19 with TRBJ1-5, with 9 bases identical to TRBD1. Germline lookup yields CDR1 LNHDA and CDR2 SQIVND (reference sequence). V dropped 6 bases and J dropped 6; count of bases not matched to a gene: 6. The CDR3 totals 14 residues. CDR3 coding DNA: TGTGCCAGTAGAAGACAGGGGGAGGGTCAGCCCCAGCATTTT. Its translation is CASRRQGEGQPQHF.

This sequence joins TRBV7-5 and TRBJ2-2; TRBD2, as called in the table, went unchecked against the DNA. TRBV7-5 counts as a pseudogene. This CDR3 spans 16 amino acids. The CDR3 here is CARSLSRGGQTGELFF. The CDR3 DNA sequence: TGTGCCAGAAGCTTAAGCCGGGGGGGCCAGACCGGGGAGCTGTTTTTT.

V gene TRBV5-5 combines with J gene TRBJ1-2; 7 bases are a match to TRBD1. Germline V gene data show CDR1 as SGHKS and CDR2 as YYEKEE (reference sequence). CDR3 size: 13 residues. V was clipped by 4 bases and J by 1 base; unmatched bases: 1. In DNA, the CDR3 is TGTGCCAGCAGCGGGACAGTTAACTATGGCTACACCTTC. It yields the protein CASSGTVNYGYTF.

CDR3 sequence reads: CASSLVGATEAFF. DNA of the CDR3: TGCGCCAGCAGCTTGGTAGGGGCTACTGAAGCTTTCTTT. The V call is TRBV5-1, the J call TRBJ1-1, with D possibly matching TRBD1 (5 bases). Germline V gives CDR1 SGHRS, CDR2 YFSETQ. Trimming removed 0 bases at V and 5 bases at J, with 8 bases between. The CDR3 consists of 13 residues.

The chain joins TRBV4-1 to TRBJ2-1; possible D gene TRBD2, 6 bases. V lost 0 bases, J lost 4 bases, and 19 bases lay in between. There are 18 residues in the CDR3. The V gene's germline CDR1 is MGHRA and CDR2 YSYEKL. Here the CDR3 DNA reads TGCGCCAGCAGCCAAGATGGAGGGCTCAGATTCTTATACAATGAGCAGTTCTTC. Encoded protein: CASSQDGGLRFLYNEQFF.

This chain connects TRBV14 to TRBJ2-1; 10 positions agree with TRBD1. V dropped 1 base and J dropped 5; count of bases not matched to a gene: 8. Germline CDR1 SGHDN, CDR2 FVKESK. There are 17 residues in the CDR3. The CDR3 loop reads CASSQAGQGVVNNEQFF. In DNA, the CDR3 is TGTGCCAGCAGCCAAGCAGGACAGGGGGTGGTCAACAATGAGCAGTTCTTC. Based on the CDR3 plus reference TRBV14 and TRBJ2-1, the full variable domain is EAGVTQFPSHSVIEKGQTVTLRCDPISGHDNLYWYRRVMGKEIKFLLHFVKESKQDESGMPNNRFLAERTGGTYSTLKVQPAELEDSGVYFCASSQAGQGVVNNEQFFGPGTRLTVL.

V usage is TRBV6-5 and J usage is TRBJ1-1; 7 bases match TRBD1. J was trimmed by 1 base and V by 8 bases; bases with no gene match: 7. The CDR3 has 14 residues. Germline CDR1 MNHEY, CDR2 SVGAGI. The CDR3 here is CASCKTGPNTEAFF. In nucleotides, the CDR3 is TGTGCCAGCTGCAAGACAGGGCCGAACACTGAAGCTTTCTTT.

CDR3 in DNA: TGTGCCAGCAGCAAACCGGACAGGGAAGGAGGATGCAATCAGCCCCAGCATTTT. This codes for CASSKPDREGGCNQPQHF. The chain combines TRBV21-1 with TRBJ1-5; the D call TRBD1 from the table was never checked on the DNA. TRBV21-1 is tagged as a pseudogene. This CDR3 comprises 18 residues.

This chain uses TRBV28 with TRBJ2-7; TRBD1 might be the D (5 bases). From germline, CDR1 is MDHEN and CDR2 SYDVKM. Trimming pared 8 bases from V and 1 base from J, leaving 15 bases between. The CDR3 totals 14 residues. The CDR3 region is CASRSGNPSYEQYF. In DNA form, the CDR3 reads TGTGCCAGCCGGTCAGGGAACCCATCCTACGAGCAGTACTTC.